Each of the 7 T cell receptor beta chains below was sequenced from the same sample in a study of blood T cell repertoires in COVID-19. The data were produced by immunoSEQ multiplex PCR, yet TCRdb's version contains in-frame clones alone and is incomplete. Of hundreds of thousands of clones in the sample, around 80% were seen once. Sequenced: peripheral blood. These receptors all stem from a woman in her forties or fifties with acute or convalescent COVID-19.

This clone was detected a few times. V gene TRBV14 combines with J gene TRBJ2-5; 8 bases match TRBD1. V lost 1 base, J lost 4 bases, and 8 bases stayed unmatched. The CDR3 is 16 residues long. Per germline, CDR1 SGHDN and CDR2 FVKESK. The CDR3 protein is CASSQAWTGWGETQYF. CDR3 sequence (DNA): TGTGCCAGCAGCCAAGCGTGGACAGGGTGGGGAGAGACCCAGTACTTC.

The chain couples TRBV9 to TRBJ1-2, with D unclear. From germline, CDR1 is SGDLS and CDR2 YYNGEE. V was cut by 0 bases and J by 0 bases, with 9 bases left in between. This CDR3 has 15 residues. The CDR3: CASSVEQSANYGYTF. The CDR3 region has the DNA TGTGCCAGCAGCGTAGAACAGTCTGCTAACTATGGCTACACCTTC.

The chain carries TRBV3-1 (or the pseudogene TRBV3-2) and TRBJ2-5; the match to TRBD1 covers 8 bases. CDR1 LGHDT and CDR2 YNNKEL come from the germline V gene (reference sequence). This CDR3 comprises 13 residues. V was clipped by 3 bases and J by 5 bases; unmatched bases: 2. The CDR3 protein is CASSHGTGETQYF. The CDR3 coding sequence is TGTGCCAGCAGCCATGGGACAGGTGAGACCCAGTACTTC.

The chain combines TRBV9 with TRBJ2-3, with TRBD2 matching 8 bases. The trim removed 0 bases at V and 3 bases at J, leaving 9 bases unmatched. The CDR3 is made up of 17 amino acids. CDR1 and CDR2 (germline): SGDLS, YYNGEE. CDR3 in amino acids: CASSVGVSGMGTDTQYF. CDR3 nucleotide sequence: TGTGCCAGCAGCGTAGGGGTTAGCGGGATGGGGACAGATACGCAGTATTTT. Drawing the rest from reference TRBV9 and TRBJ2-3, the complete variable domain is DSGVTQTPKHLITATGQRVTLRCSPRSGDLSVYWYQQSLDQGLQFLIQYYNGEERAKGNILERFSAQQFPDLHSELNLSSLELGDSALYFCASSVGVSGMGTDTQYFGPGTRLTVL.

The chain recombines TRBV12-5 with TRBJ1-6; 7 bases align to TRBD1. The V gene end was trimmed by 6 bases and the J gene end by 2 bases; junction bases not matched to a gene: 4. CDR1 and CDR2 (germline): LGHNT, FRNRAP. This CDR3 has 15 residues. CDR3 DNA: TGTGCTAGTGGCTCCGGGACAGCCTATAATTCACCCCTCCACTTT. It encodes CASGSGTAYNSPLHF.

V usage is TRBV15 and J usage is TRBJ2-5; D unclear. The CDR3 sequence is 14 residues long. Germline V lookup: CDR1 LNHNV, CDR2 YYDKDF (reference sequence). Trimming left V 0 bases short and J 3 bases short, with 8 bases between. The DNA for the CDR3 is TGTGCCACCAGCAGAGACCGAGGCAAAGAGACCCAGTACTTC. This gives the protein CATSRDRGKETQYF.

This chain links TRBV24-1 with TRBJ2-3; 10 nucleotides align to TRBD2. The germline V gene has CDR1 KGHDR and CDR2 SFDVKD. The CDR3 runs 19 residues. The trim removed 6 bases at V and 2 bases at J, leaving 16 bases unmatched. DNA for the CDR3: TGTGCCACCAGTCCCGGGAGCGGTCGGACTAGCGGAAACACAGATACGCAGTATTTT. This encodes CATSPGSGRTSGNTDTQYF.